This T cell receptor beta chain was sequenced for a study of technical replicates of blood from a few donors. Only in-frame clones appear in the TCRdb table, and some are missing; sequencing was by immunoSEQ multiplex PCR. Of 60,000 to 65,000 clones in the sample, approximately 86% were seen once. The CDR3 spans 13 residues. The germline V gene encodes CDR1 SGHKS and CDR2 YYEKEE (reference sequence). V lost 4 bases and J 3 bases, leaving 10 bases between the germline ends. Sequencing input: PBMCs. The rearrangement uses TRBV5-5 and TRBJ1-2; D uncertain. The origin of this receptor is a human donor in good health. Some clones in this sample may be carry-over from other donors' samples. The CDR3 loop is CASSPNQDYGYTF. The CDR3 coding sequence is TGTGCCAGCAGCCCTAATCAAGACTATGGCTACACCTTC.